This passage covers 9 T cell receptor beta chains from one sample sequenced in a study of blood T cell repertoires in COVID-19. Clones were read by immunoSEQ multiplex PCR, and TCRdb kept only the in-frame ones, dropping some. The sample yields some 300,000 clones, around 89% seen once. The sequencing sample was made of PBMCs or T cells enriched from blood (not recorded which). These receptors all come from a woman in her sixties or seventies in a cohort exposed to, infected with or recovered from COVID-19 (not recorded which).

The V and J genes are TRBV7-6 and TRBJ2-5; 13 nucleotides line up with TRBD2. Losses at the gene ends were 5 bases for V and 3 bases for J; bases not matched to a gene: 9. This CDR3 is built from 17 residues. Germline CDR1 is SGHVS and CDR2 is FNYEAQ. The CDR3, as DNA: TGTGCCAGCAGCCCGGGACTAGCGGGATTTTGGGAAGAGACCCAGTACTTC. Translation: CASSPGLAGFWEETQYF.

This clone turned up a few times. The chain combines TRBV11-2 with TRBJ2-5, with 11 positions matching TRBD2. Trimming removed 6 bases from V and 4 bases from J; junction bases left unmatched: 7. CDR3 length: 15 residues. Germline assignment: CDR1 SGHAT and CDR2 FQNNGV. CDR3 nucleotides: TGTGCCAGCAGAAAACTAGCGGGAGAGCGAGAGACCCAGTACTTC. This translates into CASRKLAGERETQYF. Full variable domain (rest looked up from reference TRBV11-2 and TRBJ2-5): EAGVAQSPRYKIIEKRQSVAFWCNPISGHATLYWYQQILGQGPKLLIQFQNNGVVDDSQLPKDRFSAERLKGVDSTLKIQPAKLEDSAVYLCASRKLAGERETQYFGPGTRLLVL.

The chain is built from TRBV6-4 and TRBJ1-2; 7 bases fit TRBD1. The CDR3 is 11 residues long. V shed 5 bases and J 13 bases; nucleotides not matched to a gene: 7. Germline CDR1 reads MRHNA; CDR2 reads SNTAGT. CDR3 residues: CASSTGASLTF. CDR3 DNA sequence: TGTGCCAGCAGTACAGGGGCCTCTCTCACCTTC.

V gene TRBV5-1 combines with J gene TRBJ2-1, with 8 bases that match TRBD2. The CDR3 extends over 16 amino acids. CDR1 is SGHRS, CDR2 YFSETQ, per germline. The J segment lost 0 bases and the V segment lost 4 bases, leaving 6 bases of the junction unmatched. CDR3 amino acids: CASSPTSGRSYNEQFF. For the CDR3, the DNA is TGCGCCAGCAGCCCCACTAGCGGACGCTCCTACAATGAGCAGTTCTTC. The full variable domain, with the rest looked up from reference TRBV5-1 and TRBJ2-1, is KAGVTQTPRYLIKTRGQQVTLSCSPISGHRSVSWYQQTPGQGLQFLFEYFSETQRNKGNFPGRFSGRQFSNSRSEMNVSTLELGDSALYLCASSPTSGRSYNEQFFGPGTRLTVL.

V and J are TRBV6-5 and TRBJ1-1; TRBD1 might be the D (5 bases). Per germline, CDR1 MNHEY and CDR2 SVGAGI. The length of the CDR3 is 14 residues. Trimming removed 4 bases at V and 1 base at J, with 10 bases between. In DNA, the CDR3 is TGTGCCAGCAGTTTTTCCCAGGGGAACACTGAAGCTTTCTTT. Its translation: CASSFSQGNTEAFF.

V is TRBV7-6 and J is TRBJ1-4, with D perhaps TRBD1 (6 bases). V lost 5 bases and J 5 bases, leaving 15 bases between the germline ends. The CDR3 loop spans 15 amino acids. Germline values: CDR1 SGHVS, CDR2 FNYEAQ. The CDR3 DNA reads TGTGCCAGCAGCCGAGAGACAGGCAGGAATGAAAAACTGTTTTTT. Translation: CASSRETGRNEKLFF. The entire variable domain, with the rest obtained from reference TRBV7-6 and TRBJ1-4, is as follows: GAGVSQSPRYKVTKRGQDVALRCDPISGHVSLYWYRQALGQGPEFLTYFNYEAQQDKSGLPNDRFSAERPEGSISTLTIQRTEQRDSAMYRCASSRETGRNEKLFFGSGTQLSVL.

J is TRBJ1-5 and V is TRBV28, with 7 bases identical to TRBD1. Germline V lookup: CDR1 MDHEN, CDR2 SYDVKM. The CDR3 extends over 13 amino acids. Trimming cost V 5 bases and J 4 bases; bases outside gene matches: 2. The chain's CDR3 is CASSIQGNQPQHF. In nucleotides, the CDR3 is TGTGCCAGCAGTATACAGGGGAATCAGCCCCAGCATTTT.

The chain links TRBV25-1 to TRBJ1-3; perhaps TRBD1 as D (5 bases). The CDR3 runs to 16 residues. Trimming shortened V by 0 bases and J by 3 bases, and 12 bases separated the two germline ends. From germline, CDR1 is MGHDK and CDR2 SYGVNS. The CDR3 loop is CASSEYRANLGNTIYF. CDR3 nucleotide sequence: TGTGCCAGCAGTGAATACAGGGCAAATCTTGGAAACACCATATATTTT.

CDR3 nucleotide sequence: TGTGCCAGCAGCAAAGGGGGGACTAGCGGGGTTCAAGAGACCCAGTACTTC. Protein product: CASSKGGTSGVQETQYF. V and J are TRBV21-1 and TRBJ2-5; TRBD2 is the table's D call and was not checked against the DNA. TRBV21-1 is recorded as a pseudogene. This CDR3 has 17 amino acids.